Below, 20 T cell receptor beta chains from the same sample are listed, as sequenced in a study of blood T cell repertoires in COVID-19. Only in-frame clones appear in the TCRdb table, and some are missing; sequencing was by immunoSEQ multiplex PCR. There are fewer than 250,000 clones in the sample; 88% occur only once, and around 4.8% lies in the top ten. The sample was peripheral blood. These receptors originate from a human donor in a cohort sampled during active COVID-19.

The chain recombines TRBV10-3 with TRBJ2-5; perhaps TRBD2 as D (5 bases). Between the trimmed V and J ends, which lost 10 bases and 5 bases, there was a span of 14 bases. The CDR3 runs 12 residues. In germline, CDR1 is ENHRY, CDR2 SYGVKD. The CDR3 reads CANRWRRETQYF. The CDR3 DNA reads as TGTGCCAATCGGTGGCGGAGGGAGACCCAGTACTTC.

The chain uses TRBV7-9 and TRBJ2-7; 11 nucleotides match TRBD1. Germline loops: CDR1 SEHNR, CDR2 FQNEAQ (reference sequence). CDR3 length equals 17 residues. V shed 1 base and J 3 bases; nucleotides not matched to a gene: 8. CDR3 loop: CASSLVGGTGGNYEQYF. The CDR3 DNA follows: TGTGCCAGCAGCTTAGTCGGCGGGACAGGGGGAAACTACGAGCAGTACTTC.

This clone has only one observation. The chain couples TRBV6-5 to TRBJ1-1; D not certain. Trimming took off 0 bases at V and 8 bases at J, with 13 bases between the two ends. CDR1 is MNHEY, CDR2 SVGAGI, per germline. This CDR3 is 14 amino acids long. CDR3 nucleotides: TGTGCCAGCAGTTACTCGATCGGGATTCAGGAAGCTTTCTTT. Amino acid sequence: CASSYSIGIQEAFF.

Only a few counts were recorded for this clone. CDR3 coding DNA: TGTGCCAGTAGCCCCGGGGTATCCGAGCAGTACTTC. It translates to CASSPGVSEQYF. The chain carries TRBV19 and TRBJ2-7, with a possible D match to TRBD2 (5 bases). CDR3 size: 12 residues. V was pared by 6 bases and J by 6 bases, with 12 bases between. Germline CDR1 and CDR2: LNHDA and SQIVND (reference sequence).

V gene TRBV19 combines with J gene TRBJ1-2; D gene ambiguous. The CDR3 extends over 14 amino acids. Trimming took off 3 bases at V and 4 bases at J, with 12 bases between the two ends. Germline CDR1 LNHDA, CDR2 SQIVND (reference sequence). The CDR3 nucleotides are TGTGCCAGTAGTATGGGCACAGACCTCTATGGCTACACCTTC. Translated: CASSMGTDLYGYTF.

As DNA, the CDR3 is TGTGCCAGCAACAACGGGTGGGGCTACACCTTC. Encoded protein: CASNNGWGYTF. The chain carries TRBV6-5 and TRBJ1-2, with D unclear. The V and J ends lost 7 bases and 8 bases respectively, with 11 bases between them. The CDR3 covers 11 residues. Germline V lookup: CDR1 MNHEY, CDR2 SVGAGI.

The rearrangement uses TRBV7-2 and TRBJ2-7; 12 nucleotides line up with TRBD2. CDR3 size: 17 residues. V dropped 1 base and J dropped 4; count of bases not matched to a gene: 8. The germline V gene has CDR1 SGHTA and CDR2 FQGNSA. DNA for the CDR3: TGTGCCAGCAGCTTAGATCTAGCGGGAGGGCCTCAATACGAGCAGTACTTC. Translated: CASSLDLAGGPQYEQYF.

This clone was counted a single time. The rearrangement links TRBV6-5 to TRBJ2-7; TRBD2 matches at 11 bases. J lost 5 bases, V lost 6 bases, and 9 bases had no gene match. CDR3 length: 15 residues. Per the germline V gene, CDR1 is MNHEY and CDR2 is SVGAGI. DNA of the CDR3: TGTGCCAGCAGGTTACTTAGCGGGGGGGCCCACGAGCAGTACTTC. Translated: CASRLLSGGAHEQYF.

This chain connects TRBV14 to TRBJ2-1; 12 bases agree with TRBD1. The CDR3 length is 17 residues. V gave up 1 base and J gave up 8 bases; unmatched junction bases: 9. Germline V gene sequence: CDR1 SGHDN, CDR2 FVKESK. CDR3 nucleotides: TGTGCCAGCAGCCAAGCGGGACAGGGGGCCGTAATGGATGAGCAGTTCTTC. The encoded protein is CASSQAGQGAVMDEQFF.

The chain carries TRBV9 and TRBJ2-5; 8 bases agree with TRBD2. The V gene end was trimmed by 3 bases and the J gene end by 0 bases; junction bases not matched to a gene: 1. Per germline, CDR1 SGDLS and CDR2 YYNGEE. CDR3 length: 14 amino acids. The CDR3 DNA is TGTGCCAGCAGCGGCGGGAGGAACCAAGAGACCCAGTACTTC. Translated: CASSGGRNQETQYF.

This chain joins TRBV7-6 and TRBJ2-7, with a possible D match to TRBD2 (5 bases). Per germline, CDR1 SGHVS and CDR2 FNYEAQ. Between the trimmed V and J ends, which lost 5 bases and 2 bases, there was a span of 16 bases. The CDR3 has 15 amino acids. The CDR3 reads CASSPDPDSTYEQYF. The CDR3 bases are TGTGCCAGCAGCCCGGACCCGGACTCTACCTACGAGCAGTACTTC.

The rearrangement joins TRBV27 to TRBJ2-1; TRBD2 might be the D (6 bases). Germline lookup yields CDR1 MNHEY and CDR2 SMNVEV (reference sequence). The V end was cut by 4 bases, the J end by 2 bases, with 9 bases between. The CDR3 contains 14 residues. DNA of the CDR3: TGTGCCAGCAGTTGGGCGGGAACCTACAATGAGCAGTTCTTC. This encodes CASSWAGTYNEQFF.

V usage is TRBV11-3 and J usage is TRBJ2-2; TRBD1 matches at 8 bases. Germline-derived CDR1 and CDR2 are SGHNT and YENEEA. This CDR3 is 16 amino acids long. Germline trimming cut 5 bases from V and 3 bases from J; bases unmatched to any gene: 8. CDR3 DNA: TGTGCCAGCAGCCCCGAGACAGGGGCATACACCGGGGAGCTGTTTTTT. This sequence encodes CASSPETGAYTGELFF.

V gene TRBV7-9 combines with J gene TRBJ2-3; D possibly corresponds to TRBD2 (6 bases). V lost 7 bases and J 0 bases, leaving 20 bases between the germline ends. The length of the CDR3 is 17 residues. CDR1 and CDR2 (germline): SEHNR, FQNEAQ (reference sequence). CDR3 nucleotide sequence: TGTGCCAGCACGCCCGGGGGTGGGCCAGCTAGCACAGATACGCAGTATTTT. Translating it yields CASTPGGGPASTDTQYF.

CDR3 sequence: CSASDRARSPLHF. For the CDR3, the DNA is TGCAGTGCTAGTGACAGGGCAAGGTCACCCCTCCACTTT. This chain uses TRBV20-1 with TRBJ1-6; 7 nucleotides line up with TRBD1. CDR3 size: 13 residues. After removal of 3 bases from V and 10 bases from J, the junction contained 6 bases not matched to a gene. The germline CDR1 and CDR2 sequences are DFQATT and SNEGSKA (reference sequence).

J is TRBJ2-1 and V is TRBV27, with TRBD2 matching over 13 bases. V lost 7 bases to trimming and J lost 5 bases; unmatched junction nucleotides: 14. The CDR3 length is 18 residues. CDR1 MNHEY and CDR2 SMNVEV come from the germline V gene (reference sequence). CDR3 DNA sequence: TGTGCCAGCACTACCGCCGGGACTAGCGGGACATTGCACAATGAGCAGTTCTTC. Amino acid sequence: CASTTAGTSGTLHNEQFF.

This chain connects TRBV5-5 to TRBJ1-5; TRBD1 aligns across 8 bases. CDR1 is SGHKS and CDR2 is YYEKEE in the germline V gene (reference sequence). V dropped 3 bases and J dropped 2; count of bases not matched to a gene: 4. CDR3 length equals 15 residues. This CDR3 is CASSSGQGRNQPQHF. The CDR3 DNA reads TGTGCCAGCAGCTCAGGACAGGGTCGCAATCAGCCCCAGCATTTT.

The chain recombines TRBV5-6 with TRBJ2-3, with TRBD1 matching 7 bases. This CDR3 comprises 15 residues. V was pared by 4 bases and J by 0 bases, with 5 bases of the junction left unmatched. Germline CDR1 SGHDT, CDR2 YYEEEE. CDR3 DNA sequence: TGTGCCAGCAGCGAGGGGGCTACTAGCACAGATACGCAGTATTTT. Its translation is CASSEGATSTDTQYF.

This clone was detected once. The J gene is TRBJ1-3, the V gene TRBV30; D gene unclear. Germline V gene lookup returns CDR1 GTSNPN and CDR2 SVGIG (reference sequence). The CDR3 extends over 16 amino acids. Trimming took off 2 bases at V and 2 bases at J, with 16 bases between the two ends. The CDR3 DNA reads TGTGCCTGGAGTTACGAGAGGGTCACGACTGGAAACACCATATATTTT. It is translated as CAWSYERVTTGNTIYF.

J is TRBJ1-3 and V is TRBV7-2; possibly TRBD1 for D (5 bases). Trimming cost V 5 bases and J 0 bases, with 14 bases left between them. The CDR3 length is 16 residues. Germline V gene sequence: CDR1 SGHTA, CDR2 FQGNSA. The CDR3 protein is CASSPASGISGNTIYF. The CDR3 nucleotides read TGTGCCAGCAGCCCCGCTTCAGGGATCTCTGGAAACACCATATATTTT.